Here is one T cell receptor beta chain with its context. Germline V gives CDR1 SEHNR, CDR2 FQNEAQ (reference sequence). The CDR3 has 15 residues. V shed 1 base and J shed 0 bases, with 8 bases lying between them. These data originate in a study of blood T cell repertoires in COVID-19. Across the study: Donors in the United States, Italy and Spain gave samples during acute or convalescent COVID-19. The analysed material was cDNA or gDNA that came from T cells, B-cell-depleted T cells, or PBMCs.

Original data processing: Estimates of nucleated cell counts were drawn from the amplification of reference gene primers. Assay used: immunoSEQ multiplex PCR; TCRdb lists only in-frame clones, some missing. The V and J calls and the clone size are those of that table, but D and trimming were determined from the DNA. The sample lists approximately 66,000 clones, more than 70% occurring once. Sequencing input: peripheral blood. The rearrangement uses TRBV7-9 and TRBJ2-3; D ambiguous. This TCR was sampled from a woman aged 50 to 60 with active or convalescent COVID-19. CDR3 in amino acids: CASSLVPSSTDTQYF. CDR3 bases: TGTGCCAGCAGCTTAGTTCCTAGTAGCACAGATACGCAGTATTTT.